The clone carrying this TCR beta chain was detected many times. Constant-segment primers were used for 5'RACE, and the resulting TCR alpha and TCR beta cDNA libraries carried sample barcodes and UMIs. TCRdb redid the calling of the 5' RACE reads with MiXCR, one entry per CDR3 protein. Here the sample spans 210,000 or so distinct CDR3 sequences, about 18% being singletons. This record comes from a study of T-cell memory formation after mild COVID-19. Overall study: In these data, TCR clusters were largely donor specific.

V was trimmed by 3 bases and J by 4 bases, leaving 6 bases between them. The CDR3 is 12 amino acids. The sequence derives from an adult woman who had mild COVID-19 (a few samples of this study predate the infection). Cell type and time point are not known. The sequencing input was PBMCs or a T cell subset sorted from them (not recorded which). The chain links TRBV12-3 or TRBV12-4 to TRBJ1-1, with no clear D. The CDR3 bases are TGTGCCAGCAGTTTCTTGGGCACTGAAGCTTTCTTT. It codes for CASSFLGTEAFF.